The 28 T cell receptor beta chains below come from one sample, sequenced in a study of ipilimumab plus nivolumab after autologous stem cell transplantation. The table came from immunoSEQ multiplex PCR; TCRdb's copy has only in-frame clones and leaves some out. The sample comprises about 5,000 clones, around 71% of which are singletons, and about 28% rests with the top ten. Sequenced here: PBMCs, sampled in a trial of ipilimumab plus nivolumab as post-transplant consolidation. Source of these receptors: a male donor with multiple myeloma.

This chain joins TRBV15 and TRBJ2-7, with a weak D call TRBD1 (6 bases). V dropped 1 base and J dropped 5 bases, with 15 bases sitting between them. CDR3 length: 15 residues. The germline V gene has CDR1 LNHNV and CDR2 YYDKDF (reference sequence). CDR3 sequence reads: CATSRVQGVPHEQYF. The CDR3 region has the DNA TGTGCCACCAGCAGAGTACAGGGAGTCCCCCACGAGCAGTACTTC.

V usage is TRBV7-9 and J usage is TRBJ2-1, with TRBD2 identical over 8 bases. The CDR3 has 16 residues. Germline assignment: CDR1 SEHNR and CDR2 FQNEAQ (reference sequence). V gave up 5 bases and J gave up 0 bases; unmatched junction bases: 6. The CDR3 spells CASSGGLATSYNEQFF. The DNA of the CDR3 is TGTGCCAGCAGCGGAGGACTAGCCACCTCCTACAATGAGCAGTTCTTC.

This chain connects TRBV4-2 to TRBJ2-3, with a possible D match to TRBD2 (5 bases). CDR3 size: 13 residues. Trimming removed 1 base at V and 5 bases at J, with 7 bases between. Germline lookup yields CDR1 LGHNA and CDR2 YNFKEQ. This CDR3 reads CASSQGRGDTQYF. CDR3 bases: TGTGCCAGCAGCCAAGGCCGGGGAGATACGCAGTATTTT.

The chain has TRBV6-5 and TRBJ1-3; no reliable D call. The CDR3 spans 14 residues. Germline CDR1 MNHEY, CDR2 SVGAGI. Trimming removed 6 bases at V and 0 bases at J, with 9 bases between. The CDR3 here is CASRAGHSGNTIYF. The DNA of the CDR3 is TGTGCCAGCAGAGCCGGCCACTCTGGAAACACCATATATTTT.

This clone was observed a few times. The V call is TRBV2, the J call TRBJ2-2; 14 bases fit TRBD2. CDR1 is SNHLY, CDR2 FYNNEI, per germline. The CDR3 runs to 18 residues. V lost 7 bases to trimming and J lost 0 bases; unmatched junction nucleotides: 7. CDR3 amino acids: CASTMTSGRAPNTGELFF. CDR3 nucleotide sequence: TGTGCCAGCACCATGACTAGCGGGAGGGCCCCGAACACCGGGGAGCTGTTTTTT.

The CDR3 DNA sequence: TGTGCCAGCAGCGGACAGGGGGCCTACAATGAGCAGTTCTTC. Amino acid sequence: CASSGQGAYNEQFF. V is TRBV2 and J is TRBJ2-1, with TRBD1 identical over 10 bases. This CDR3 region has 14 residues. Germline-derived CDR1 and CDR2 are SNHLY and FYNNEI. V shed 6 bases and J 2 bases; nucleotides not matched to a gene: 1.

The rearrangement joins TRBV19 to TRBJ2-1, with 7 bases identical to TRBD1. CDR3 length: 14 amino acids. The V segment lost 4 bases and the J segment 6 bases; nucleotides outside the gene matches: 6. CDR1 LNHDA and CDR2 SQIVND come from the germline V gene (reference sequence). As DNA, the CDR3 is TGTGCCAGTAGTACGAGGGCAGGGGGCAATGAGCAGTTCTTC. Protein product: CASSTRAGGNEQFF.

The chain has TRBV9 and TRBJ1-1; 8 positions agree with TRBD1. Germline values: CDR1 SGDLS, CDR2 YYNGEE. The J segment lost 1 base and the V segment lost 3 bases, leaving 5 bases of the junction unmatched. CDR3 length equals 15 residues. The CDR3 protein is CASSGPGTGNTEAFF. CDR3 nucleotide sequence: TGTGCCAGCAGCGGTCCCGGGACAGGGAACACTGAAGCTTTCTTT.

The chain couples TRBV29-1 to TRBJ1-3; D unresolved. CDR3 size: 12 residues. CDR1 is SQVTM and CDR2 is ANQGSEA in the germline V gene. Trimming removed 4 bases from V and 4 bases from J, with 8 bases in between. Written as DNA, the CDR3 is TGCAGCGTTGGACAAGGGGGAAACACCATATATTTT. Its protein product is CSVGQGGNTIYF.

Of note for this clone: A junction end diverges from the germline sequence, so it may reflect a read error. V and J are TRBV5-5 and TRBJ2-7, with D possibly TRBD1 on 6 matching bases. The CDR3 length is 14 residues. Germline V gene data show CDR1 as SGHKS and CDR2 as YYEKEE (reference sequence). CDR3 DNA: TGTGCCAGAAGCTTGGCAGGGGACATCTACGAGCAGTACTTC. Translating gives CARSLAGDIYEQYF.

Only a few counts were recorded for this clone. This rearrangement joins TRBV28 to TRBJ1-1, with D possibly matching TRBD1 (5 bases). The CDR3 has 13 residues. Germline-derived CDR1 and CDR2 are MDHEN and SYDVKM. V was trimmed by 7 bases and J by 4 bases, leaving 13 bases between them. DNA of the CDR3: TGTGCCAGCAAAGGCGGGGGGTCCACTGAAGCTTTCTTT. This gives the protein CASKGGGSTEAFF.

This chain uses TRBV5-6 with TRBJ2-2, with D perhaps matching TRBD2 (6 bases). Germline V gene lookup returns CDR1 SGHDT and CDR2 YYEEEE. The CDR3 sequence is 18 residues long. V lost 0 bases to trimming and J lost 3 bases, with 18 bases between them. In DNA, the CDR3 is TGTGCCAGCAGCTTGGCCGGTCTCGAGCGGGTAGACACCGGGGAGCTGTTTTTT. Translated, it gives CASSLAGLERVDTGELFF. The variable domain in full, completed from reference TRBV5-6 and TRBJ2-2, reads DAGVTQSPTHLIKTRGQQVTLRCSPKSGHDTVSWYQQALGQGPQFIFQYYEEEERQRGNFPDRFSGHQFPNYSSELNVNALLLGDSALYLCASSLAGLERVDTGELFFGEGSRLTVL.

On this clone: Since a far larger clone is one base different, this is likely a read error. The chain uses TRBV4-2 and TRBJ2-4, with no clear D. V was cut by 4 bases and J by 7 bases, with 11 bases left in between. This CDR3 region has 13 residues. Germline-derived CDR1 and CDR2 are LGHNA and YNFKEQ. CDR3 sequence reads: CASSPSADNIQYF. In nucleotides, the CDR3 is TGTGCCAGCAGCCCTTCGGCCGATAACATTCAGTACTTC.

This clone was counted only a few times. The V gene is TRBV2, the J gene TRBJ2-7; 7 bases agree with TRBD1. The CDR3 runs 14 residues. V gave up 4 bases and J gave up 0 bases; unmatched junction bases: 3. CDR1 and CDR2 from the germline V gene are SNHLY and FYNNEI. The CDR3 DNA reads TGTGCCAGCAGTGTGGCAGGGGGCTCCTACGAGCAGTACTTC. Amino acid sequence: CASSVAGGSYEQYF.

V gene TRBV19 combines with J gene TRBJ1-1; 9 positions agree with TRBD1. CDR3 length: 17 amino acids. The V segment lost 6 bases and the J segment 4 bases; nucleotides outside the gene matches: 15. The germline gives CDR1 LNHDA, CDR2 SQIVND (reference sequence). The CDR3 sequence is CASRTRPGTGLFTEAFF. In DNA form, the CDR3 reads TGTGCCAGTAGAACCCGCCCCGGGACAGGGCTTTTCACTGAAGCTTTCTTT.

This rearrangement joins TRBV10-3 to TRBJ2-7; 15 bases are a match to TRBD2. From germline, CDR1 is ENHRY and CDR2 SYGVKD. The CDR3 spans 17 residues. Germline trimming cut 6 bases from V and 2 bases from J; bases unmatched to any gene: 8. CDR3 residues: CAISGAGLAGGAYEQYF. The CDR3 region has the DNA TGTGCCATCAGCGGCGCGGGACTAGCGGGAGGAGCCTACGAGCAGTACTTC.

This clone was recorded once. This chain links TRBV14 with TRBJ2-7; 8 nucleotides align to TRBD2. CDR1 SGHDN and CDR2 FVKESK come from the germline V gene. Trimming cost V 1 base and J 6 bases; bases outside gene matches: 14. The CDR3 totals 17 residues. CDR3 nucleotides: TGTGCCAGCAGCCAAGGGTTATCGGGGGGGGCTCGGTTCGAGCAGTACTTC. Its translation is CASSQGLSGGARFEQYF.

This chain uses TRBV27 with TRBJ2-2; D not resolved. Trimming took 5 bases from V and 2 from J, leaving 18 bases between them. Germline V gene data show CDR1 as MNHEY and CDR2 as SMNVEV (reference sequence). This CDR3 is built from 17 residues. CDR3 bases: TGTGCCAGCAGTCGACCCGCGGCGCTGGGAAACACCGGGGAGCTGTTTTTT. Its translation is CASSRPAALGNTGELFF.

The chain uses TRBV19 and TRBJ1-2; maybe TRBD1 (5 bases). CDR1 and CDR2 from the germline V gene are LNHDA and SQIVND (reference sequence). The germline V and J ends were trimmed by 7 bases and 2 bases, with 14 bases remaining between them. This CDR3 region has 14 residues. The CDR3 sequence: CASTDTKINYGYTF. DNA of the CDR3: TGTGCCAGTACGGACACTAAAATAAACTATGGCTACACCTTC. Based on the CDR3 plus reference TRBV19 and TRBJ1-2, the full variable domain is DGGITQSPKYLFRKEGQNVTLSCEQNLNHDAMYWYRQDPGQGLRLIYYSQIVNDFQKGDIAEGYSVSREKKESFPLTVTSAQKNPTAFYLCASTDTKINYGYTFGSGTRLTVV.

The V and J genes are TRBV6-8 and TRBJ1-1; possibly TRBD1 for D (5 bases). V shed 5 bases and J shed 5 bases, with 18 bases lying between them. CDR3 length: 15 amino acids. The V gene's germline CDR1 is MNHGY and CDR2 SAAAGT. CDR3 protein: CASSEYGRDLTEAFF. Here the CDR3 DNA reads TGTGCCAGCAGTGAATACGGCAGGGACTTAACTGAAGCTTTCTTT.

This chain links TRBV5-6 with TRBJ2-3; a possible D gene is TRBD2 (6 bases). The V end was cut by 4 bases, the J end by 2 bases, with 14 bases between. This CDR3 is built from 15 residues. The germline V gene encodes CDR1 SGHDT and CDR2 YYEEEE. The CDR3: CASSRTKLATDTQYF. As DNA, the CDR3 is TGTGCCAGCAGCCGGACTAAACTAGCCACAGATACGCAGTATTTT. Drawing the rest from reference TRBV5-6 and TRBJ2-3, the complete variable domain is DAGVTQSPTHLIKTRGQQVTLRCSPKSGHDTVSWYQQALGQGPQFIFQYYEEEERQRGNFPDRFSGHQFPNYSSELNVNALLLGDSALYLCASSRTKLATDTQYFGPGTRLTVL.

The chain recombines TRBV28 with TRBJ2-2; TRBD2 matches at 9 bases. Germline V gene data show CDR1 as MDHEN and CDR2 as SYDVKM. The trim removed 3 bases at V and 3 bases at J, leaving 8 bases unmatched. This CDR3 is built from 17 residues. CDR3 loop: CASSFTGGRGYTGELFF. The CDR3 DNA is TGTGCCAGCAGTTTCACTGGCGGGAGGGGATACACCGGGGAGCTGTTTTTT.

Concerning this clone itself: Other nucleotide sequences from this sample produce the same CDR3. The rearrangement joins TRBV19 to TRBJ2-7, with TRBD1 matching 8 bases. V was clipped by 5 bases and J by 0 bases; unmatched bases: 6. The germline gives CDR1 LNHDA, CDR2 SQIVND (reference sequence). The CDR3 totals 15 residues. The CDR3 DNA sequence: TGTGCCAGTAGTTGGGGACAGGCCTTCTCCTACGAGCAGTACTTC. Protein sequence: CASSWGQAFSYEQYF.

V gene TRBV12-5 combines with J gene TRBJ2-4; tentative D call: TRBD2 (5 bases). The CDR3 is 11 residues long. Trimming took 6 bases from V and 9 from J, leaving 9 bases between them. Germline CDR1 LGHNT, CDR2 FRNRAP. CDR3 region: CASGAGGIQYF. The DNA of the CDR3 is TGTGCTAGTGGGGCGGGTGGCATTCAGTACTTC.

The rearrangement joins TRBV5-1 to TRBJ1-2; D is uncertain. Trimming stripped 0 bases from V and 8 bases from J, with 14 bases between. Per the germline V gene, CDR1 is SGHRS and CDR2 is YFSETQ. This CDR3 comprises 14 residues. CDR3 sequence reads: CASSLEGGYRGYTF. The DNA of the CDR3 is TGCGCCAGCAGCTTGGAGGGCGGCTATAGGGGCTACACCTTC.

V gene TRBV11-3 combines with J gene TRBJ2-2, with a possible D match to TRBD1 (6 bases). Germline CDR1 and CDR2: SGHNT and YENEEA. The V and J ends lost 4 bases and 7 bases respectively, with 10 bases between them. CDR3 size: 13 residues. The CDR3 nucleotides are TGTGCCAGCAGCTCCAGGGGTAGCGGGGAGCTGTTTTTT. The encoded protein is CASSSRGSGELFF.

This sequence joins TRBV2 and TRBJ1-5, with D perhaps matching TRBD1 (5 bases). Germline V gene lookup returns CDR1 SNHLY and CDR2 FYNNEI. The V and J ends lost 5 bases and 5 bases respectively, with 16 bases between them. The CDR3 has 15 residues. The CDR3 bases are TGTGCCAGCAGTAACCTAAGGGGAGGGGATCAGCCCCAGCATTTT. Protein sequence: CASSNLRGGDQPQHF.

The chain combines TRBV11-2 with TRBJ2-5; 12 bases are a match to TRBD1. This CDR3 is built from 17 residues. The germline CDR1 and CDR2 sequences are SGHAT and FQNNGV. With 1 base clipped from V and 2 bases from J, the junction kept 5 bases outside the gene matches. CDR3 in amino acids: CASSLVVGQGAQETQYF. Here the CDR3 DNA reads TGTGCCAGCAGCTTAGTAGTGGGACAGGGGGCTCAAGAGACCCAGTACTTC.